Shown below are 22 T cell receptor beta chains from a single sample sequenced in a study of cytotoxic CD8 clonotypes in ibrutinib-treated CLL. The assay was immunoSEQ multiplex PCR, and TCRdb's table has in-frame clones only and misses some. The sample contains around 300,000 clones, about 80% of which appear only once. The input for sequencing was PBMCs, taken before ibrutinib treatment. These receptors all come from a human donor with chronic lymphocytic leukemia.

This chain uses TRBV6-5 with TRBJ2-7, with 9 bases aligning to TRBD1. Germline-derived CDR1 and CDR2 are MNHEY and SVGAGI. This CDR3 is built from 14 residues. J lost 9 bases, V lost 1 base, and 7 bases had no gene match. DNA of the CDR3: TGTGCCAGCAGTTACTGGGGGACAGGGTCTGCGCAGTACTTC. Translating it yields CASSYWGTGSAQYF.

The gene calls are TRBV2 and TRBJ2-1; possibly TRBD1 for D (6 bases). Germline CDR1 SNHLY, CDR2 FYNNEI. Deletions cut 6 bases from V and 3 bases from J, with 15 bases between. CDR3 length: 15 amino acids. The CDR3 loop is CASRADRNDYNEQFF. The CDR3, as DNA: TGTGCCAGCAGAGCTGACAGGAACGACTACAATGAGCAGTTCTTC.

V usage is TRBV5-4 and J usage is TRBJ2-2; 10 nucleotides match TRBD2. The V gene's germline CDR1 is SGHNT and CDR2 YYREEE (reference sequence). J lost 1 base, V lost 1 base, and 4 bases had no gene match. CDR3 length equals 17 residues. CDR3 sequence: CASSLSPSGGNTGELFF. The DNA for the CDR3 is TGTGCCAGCAGCTTGAGCCCTAGCGGGGGGAACACCGGGGAGCTGTTTTTT.

This chain links TRBV30 with TRBJ2-7; no definite D call. Looked up from germline, CDR1 is GTSNPN and CDR2 is SVGIG (reference sequence). With 0 bases removed from V and 5 bases from J, the gap between germline ends came to 8 bases. The CDR3 sequence is 12 residues long. This CDR3 is CAWSVNVHEQYF. For the CDR3, the DNA is TGTGCCTGGAGTGTAAACGTCCACGAGCAGTACTTC.

The sample holds a few counts of this clone. The genes are TRBV10-3 and TRBJ2-1, with D possibly being TRBD1 or TRBD2 (5 bases each). The CDR3 runs 15 residues. Germline values: CDR1 ENHRY, CDR2 SYGVKD. V shed 4 bases and J shed 7 bases, with 17 bases lying between them. CDR3 region: CAISVEGSLLNEQFF. The DNA for the CDR3 is TGTGCCATCAGTGTAGAGGGGTCTCTTTTGAATGAGCAGTTCTTC.

As regards this clone: A much larger clone differs by one base, so this may be a read error. The genes are TRBV7-3 and TRBJ2-2; the D is unclear. Trimming removed 2 bases from V and 0 bases from J, with 1 base in between. In germline, CDR1 is SGHTA, CDR2 FQGTGA. The CDR3 sequence is 13 residues long. The CDR3 DNA sequence: TGTGCCAGCAGCTTATCGAACACCGGGGAGCTGTTTTTT. Translation gives CASSLSNTGELFF.

This clone showed up just once. The rearrangement links TRBV6-5 to TRBJ2-7, with no clear D. Trimming shortened V by 5 bases and J by 5 bases, and 16 bases separated the two germline ends. Germline assignment: CDR1 MNHEY and CDR2 SVGAGI. There are 14 residues in the CDR3. The CDR3 spells CASSHEGSADEQYF. CDR3 DNA sequence: TGTGCCAGCAGTCATGAAGGGTCTGCGGACGAGCAGTACTTC.

The rearrangement links TRBV5-1 to TRBJ2-2; D is perhaps TRBD2 (5 bases). Germline CDR1 is SGHRS and CDR2 is YFSETQ. This CDR3 is built from 15 residues. The V end was cut by 6 bases, the J end by 5 bases, with 17 bases between. CDR3 region: CASTLAASGTGELFF. The DNA of the CDR3 is TGCGCCAGCACCCTGGCGGCTTCGGGAACCGGGGAGCTGTTTTTT. The full variable domain, its missing parts supplied by reference TRBV5-1 and TRBJ2-2, is KAGVTQTPRYLIKTRGQQVTLSCSPISGHRSVSWYQQTPGQGLQFLFEYFSETQRNKGNFPGRFSGRQFSNSRSEMNVSTLELGDSALYLCASTLAASGTGELFFGEGSRLTVL.

V and J are TRBV6-5 and TRBJ2-2, with a possible D match to TRBD2 (5 bases). This CDR3 contains 16 residues. Trimming removed 0 bases at V and 3 bases at J, with 11 bases between. Germline loops: CDR1 MNHEY, CDR2 SVGAGI. The CDR3 sequence: CASSYSISGDTGELFF. CDR3 nucleotides: TGTGCCAGCAGTTACTCGATTTCCGGGGACACCGGGGAGCTGTTTTTT.

The rearrangement joins TRBV25-1 to TRBJ2-2, with TRBD1 identical over 8 bases. J was trimmed by 7 bases and V by 4 bases; bases with no gene match: 8. Germline V lookup: CDR1 MGHDK, CDR2 SYGVNS. The length of the CDR3 is 15 residues. For the CDR3, the DNA is TGTGCCAGCAGTGGCCCAGGGGGCCGAGGCGGGGAGCTGTTTTTT. This gives the protein CASSGPGGRGGELFF.

The chain is built from TRBV11-3 and TRBJ2-1, with 9 bases aligning to TRBD2. The V and J ends lost 5 bases and 7 bases, in that order; junction bases with no gene match: 6. Germline V CDR1 and CDR2: SGHNT, YENEEA. The CDR3 has 14 amino acids. For the CDR3, the DNA is TGTGCCAGCAGCACGGGACTAGCTCGTAATGAGCAGTTCTTC. This translates into CASSTGLARNEQFF. The full variable domain, in which reference TRBV11-3 and TRBJ2-1 provide the parts outside the CDR3, is EAGVVQSPRYKIIEKKQPVAFWCNPISGHNTLYWYLQNLGQGPELLIRYENEEAVDDSQLPKDRFSAERLKGVDSTLKIQPAELGDSAVYLCASSTGLARNEQFFGPGTRLTVL.

This clone has a handful of counts. The rearrangement links TRBV19 to TRBJ2-4; D remains ambiguous. V was shortened by 6 bases and J by 7 bases, with 13 bases between the two germline ends. In germline, CDR1 is LNHDA, CDR2 SQIVND (reference sequence). The CDR3 is 13 amino acids. The CDR3 is CASRKNQNNIQYF. The CDR3 nucleotides are TGTGCCAGTAGAAAAAACCAGAACAACATTCAGTACTTC.

The chain joins TRBV30 to TRBJ1-1; 8 nucleotides agree with TRBD1. CDR1 is GTSNPN, CDR2 SVGIG, per germline (reference sequence). The CDR3 extends over 17 amino acids. The ends lost 3 bases at V and 0 bases at J; junction bases unmatched: 12. The CDR3 protein is CAWRGPPGTGMNTEAFF. In DNA form, the CDR3 reads TGTGCCTGGAGAGGACCTCCCGGGACAGGTATGAACACTGAAGCTTTCTTT.

This clone was picked up one time. This sample includes further DNA sequences coding for the same CDR3. The CDR3 sequence: CASSLGPGNEKLFF. The DNA for the CDR3 is TGCGCCAGCAGCCTGGGTCCTGGAAATGAAAAACTGTTTTTT. The V gene is TRBV5-1, the J gene TRBJ1-4; unclear D gene. The CDR3 contains 14 residues. Germline CDR1 is SGHRS and CDR2 is YFSETQ. V lost 4 bases and J lost 5, with 12 bases in between.

The rearrangement links TRBV6-5 to TRBJ2-1; 11 positions agree with TRBD2. Germline V CDR1 and CDR2: MNHEY, SVGAGI. Trimming took 5 bases from V and 7 from J; bases not matched to a gene: 7. The CDR3 has 15 amino acids. In DNA, the CDR3 is TGTGCCAGCAGTCATAGCGGGAGGGCTAAAAATGAGCAGTTCTTC. Protein product: CASSHSGRAKNEQFF.

This chain connects TRBV11-3 to TRBJ2-2, with 8 bases identical to TRBD1. Trimming cost V 2 bases and J 3 bases; bases outside gene matches: 2. The CDR3 totals 15 residues. Germline-derived CDR1 and CDR2 are SGHNT and YENEEA. Here the CDR3 reads CASSLQGADTGELFF. In nucleotides, the CDR3 is TGTGCCAGCAGCTTACAGGGGGCCGACACCGGGGAGCTGTTTTTT.

The rearrangement uses TRBV5-4 and TRBJ2-7; D not resolved. V lost 2 bases and J lost 3, with 12 bases in between. This CDR3 has 14 amino acids. The germline V gene has CDR1 SGHNT and CDR2 YYREEE (reference sequence). CDR3 sequence: CASSFPGPYYEQYF. CDR3 nucleotide sequence: TGTGCCAGCAGCTTTCCCGGGCCCTACTACGAGCAGTACTTC.

The chain employs TRBV7-9 and TRBJ2-5, with TRBD2 as a possible D gene (5 bases). The CDR3 is made up of 14 amino acids. Trimming pared 3 bases from V and 1 base from J, leaving 9 bases between. Germline CDR1 and CDR2: SEHNR and FQNEAQ (reference sequence). The CDR3 loop is CASSFRRSQETQYF. CDR3 nucleotide sequence: TGTGCCAGCAGCTTCCGGAGGTCCCAAGAGACCCAGTACTTC.

The rearrangement links TRBV30 to TRBJ1-1; D is possibly TRBD1 (5 bases). This CDR3 has 11 amino acids. Germline V lookup: CDR1 GTSNPN, CDR2 SVGIG (reference sequence). V lost 5 bases, J lost 1 base, and 5 bases lay in between. The DNA of the CDR3 is TGTGCCTGGGGGGGGAACACTGAAGCTTTCTTT. This sequence encodes CAWGGNTEAFF. Combining the CDR3 with reference TRBV30 and TRBJ1-1 gives the whole variable domain SQTIHQWPATLVQPVGSPLSLECTVEGTSNPNLYWYRQAAGRGLQLLFYSVGIGQISSEVPQNLSASRPQDRQFILSSKKLLLSDSGFYLCAWGGNTEAFFGQGTRLTVV.

The genes are TRBV9 and TRBJ1-3; 7 nucleotides match TRBD1. The CDR3 length is 17 residues. In germline, CDR1 is SGDLS, CDR2 YYNGEE. V was pared by 0 bases and J by 4 bases, with 10 bases of the junction left unmatched. CDR3 protein: CASSVAPPGGSGNTIYF. The CDR3 nucleotides read TGTGCCAGCAGCGTAGCTCCCCCAGGGGGGTCCGGAAACACCATATATTTT.

The rearrangement links TRBV29-1 to TRBJ2-6; D call uncertain. Trimming shortened V by 6 bases and J by 1 base, and 1 base separated the two germline ends. Germline V gene sequence: CDR1 SQVTM, CDR2 ANQGSEA. The CDR3 is made up of 11 amino acids. The CDR3 nucleotides read TGCAGCGTATCTGGGGCCAACGTCCTGACTTTC. It codes for CSVSGANVLTF.

The gene calls are TRBV18 and TRBJ2-3; D remains unclear. Germline V gene sequence: CDR1 KGHSH, CDR2 LQKENI. The CDR3 spans 12 residues. The V and J ends lost 1 base and 5 bases respectively, with 4 bases between them. CDR3 sequence (DNA): TGTGCCAGCTCACCACGGGTAGATACGCAGTATTTT. Its protein is CASSPRVDTQYF. The full variable domain, completed using reference TRBV18 and TRBJ2-3, is NAGVMQNPRHLVRRRGQEARLRCSPMKGHSHVYWYRQLPEEGLKFMVYLQKENIIDESGMPKERFSAEFPKEGPSILRIQQVVRGDSAAYFCASSPRVDTQYFGPGTRLTVL.